This TCR beta chain appears in the sequencing data of a study of molecular identifiers for immune sequencing clone quantification. Overall study results and limits: Naive cells had under 1% of molecules in clones above 20 RNA copies, effectors over 99%. Even with around 1 million naive cells present, spiked Jurkat TCR RNA from one cell was reportedly detectable.

The ends lost 6 bases at V and 0 bases at J; junction bases unmatched: 11. This CDR3 is built from 18 residues. Germline V gene data show CDR1 as SQVTM and CDR2 as ANQGSEA. For this clonotype: As yet, its antigen is unknown.

One entry per CDR3 protein, called by TCRdb with MiXCR from the PCR reads. This table holds some 650,000 distinct CDR3 sequences, about 20% found once. The rearrangement joins TRBV29-1 to TRBJ2-1; 13 bases fit TRBD2. The sequencing input was naive CD8+ T cells from blood, with Jurkat cell RNA spiked in. Regarding subset: FACS-sorted CD8+CD4-CCR7+CD45RA+ naive T cells. This receptor was identified in a human donor in good health. Some libraries in this study had Jurkat cell RNA spiked in. The CDR3 loop is CSVEPGLAGPSSYNEQFF. The CDR3 DNA reads TGCAGCGTAGAACCGGGACTAGCGGGACCGAGCTCCTACAATGAGCAGTTCTTC.